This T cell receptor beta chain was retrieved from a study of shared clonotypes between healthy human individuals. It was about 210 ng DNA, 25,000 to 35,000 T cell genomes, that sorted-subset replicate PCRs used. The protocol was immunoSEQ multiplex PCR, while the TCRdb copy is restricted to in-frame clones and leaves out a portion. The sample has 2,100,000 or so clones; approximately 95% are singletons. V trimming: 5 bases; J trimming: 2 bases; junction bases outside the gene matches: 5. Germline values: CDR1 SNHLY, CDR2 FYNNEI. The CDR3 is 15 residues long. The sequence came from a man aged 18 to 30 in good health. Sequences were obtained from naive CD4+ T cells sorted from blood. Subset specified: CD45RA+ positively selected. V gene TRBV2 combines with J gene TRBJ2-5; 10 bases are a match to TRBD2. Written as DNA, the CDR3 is TGTGCCAGCAGTCTATCTAGCGGGGGACAAGAGACCCAGTACTTC. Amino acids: CASSLSSGGQETQYF.